This TCR beta chain was captured in a study of T cell changes during pregnancy in multiple sclerosis. Only in-frame clones appear in the TCRdb table, and some are missing; sequencing was by immunoSEQ multiplex PCR. The sample shows roughly 40,000 clones, approximately 92% of them seen only once. CDR1 and CDR2 from the germline V gene are MNHNY and SVGAGI (reference sequence). V gave up 5 bases and J gave up 5 bases, with 22 bases separating them. CDR3 length equals 16 residues. The chain recombines TRBV6-6 with TRBJ2-7; the D gene is possibly TRBD1 (5 bases). The specimen comprised CD4+ T cells from peripheral blood mononuclear cells, sampled after pregnancy. This receptor was identified in a female donor in good health, enrolled as a control in a pregnancy study. The CDR3 DNA is TGTGCCAGCAGTCGCAAGGACACCATCGTCGTCCACGAGCAGTACTTC. Translated: CASSRKDTIVVHEQYF.